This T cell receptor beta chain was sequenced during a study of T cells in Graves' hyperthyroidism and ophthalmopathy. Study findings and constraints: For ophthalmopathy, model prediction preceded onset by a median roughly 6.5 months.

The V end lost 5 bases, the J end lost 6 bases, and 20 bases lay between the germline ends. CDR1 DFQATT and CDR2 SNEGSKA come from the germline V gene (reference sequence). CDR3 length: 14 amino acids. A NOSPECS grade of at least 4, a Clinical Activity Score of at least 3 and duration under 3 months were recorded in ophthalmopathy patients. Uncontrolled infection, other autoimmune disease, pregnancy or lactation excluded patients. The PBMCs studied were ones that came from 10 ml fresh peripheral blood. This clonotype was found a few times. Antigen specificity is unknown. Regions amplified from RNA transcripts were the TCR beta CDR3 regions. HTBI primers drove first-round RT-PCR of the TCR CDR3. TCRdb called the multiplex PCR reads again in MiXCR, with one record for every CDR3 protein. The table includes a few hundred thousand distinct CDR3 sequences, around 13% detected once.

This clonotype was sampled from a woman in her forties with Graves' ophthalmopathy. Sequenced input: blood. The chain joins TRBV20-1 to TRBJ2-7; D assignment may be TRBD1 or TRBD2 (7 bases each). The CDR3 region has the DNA TGCAGTGCTGGGGTCAGGGGGGAGGGAGGCGAGCAGTACTTC. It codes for CSAGVRGEGGEQYF.